The clone carrying this TCR beta chain has a single count. Its antigen is as yet unknown. The sample is drawn from a study of T cell responses to AZD1222 COVID-19 vaccine. Regarding the study as a whole: Recipients of two AZD1222 doses showed rising Spike-specific TCR breadth and depth. Only after the peak T cell response were repertoires sampled. A mostly white British donor set with more females was recruited, and clonal diversity was possibly underestimated.

TCRdb's table, derived via immunoSEQ multiplex PCR, lists solely in-frame clones and lacks some. The sample consists of about 130,000 clones, roughly 90% of them appearing once. The germline CDR1 and CDR2 sequences are GTSNPN and SVGIG (reference sequence). The CDR3 is 11 residues long. Trimming left V 4 bases short and J 6 bases short, with 10 bases between. The chain uses TRBV30 and TRBJ2-7, with unresolved D. This sample comprised peripheral blood, obtained on day 0 of AZD1222 vaccination. This TCR derives from an adult in good health. CDR3 bases: TGTGCCTGGATGGGCACGGGCGAGCAGTACTTC. It encodes CAWMGTGEQYF.